This T cell receptor beta chain was profiled in a study of glioma-infiltrating T cells after dendritic cell vaccination. Here immunoSEQ multiplex PCR was the method, and the copy in TCRdb shows in-frame clones only, minus some. The sample has 65,000 to 90,000 clones; over 75% are singletons. The sequencing here drew on blood, taken before dendritic cell vaccination. The TCR comes from a human donor with glioblastoma.

DNA of the CDR3: TGTGCCAGCAGCTTAGTCGGGGTAGCCTACAATGAGCAGTTCTTC. This codes for CASSLVGVAYNEQFF. The rearrangement links TRBV11-3 to TRBJ2-1, with a weak D call TRBD2 (5 bases). The ends were cut back, 1 base at V and 2 bases at J, with 9 bases in the middle. Germline lookup yields CDR1 SGHNT and CDR2 YENEEA. The CDR3 has 15 amino acids.